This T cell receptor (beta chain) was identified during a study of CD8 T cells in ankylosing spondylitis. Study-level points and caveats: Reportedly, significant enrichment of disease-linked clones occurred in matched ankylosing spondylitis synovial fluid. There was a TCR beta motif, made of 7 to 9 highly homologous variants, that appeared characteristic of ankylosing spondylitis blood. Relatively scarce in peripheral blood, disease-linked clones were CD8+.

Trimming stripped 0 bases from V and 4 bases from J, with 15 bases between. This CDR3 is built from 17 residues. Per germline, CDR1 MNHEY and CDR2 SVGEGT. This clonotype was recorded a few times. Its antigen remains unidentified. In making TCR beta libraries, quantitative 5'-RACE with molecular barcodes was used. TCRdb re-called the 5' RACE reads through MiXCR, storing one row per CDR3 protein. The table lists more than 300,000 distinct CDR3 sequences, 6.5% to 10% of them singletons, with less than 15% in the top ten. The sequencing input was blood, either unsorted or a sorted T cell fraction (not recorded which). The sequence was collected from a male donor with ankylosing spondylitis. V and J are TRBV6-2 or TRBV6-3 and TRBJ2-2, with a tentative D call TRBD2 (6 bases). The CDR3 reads CASSYSNGTRPTGELFF. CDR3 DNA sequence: TGTGCCAGCAGTTACTCGAACGGGACTCGGCCCACCGGGGAGCTGTTTTTT.